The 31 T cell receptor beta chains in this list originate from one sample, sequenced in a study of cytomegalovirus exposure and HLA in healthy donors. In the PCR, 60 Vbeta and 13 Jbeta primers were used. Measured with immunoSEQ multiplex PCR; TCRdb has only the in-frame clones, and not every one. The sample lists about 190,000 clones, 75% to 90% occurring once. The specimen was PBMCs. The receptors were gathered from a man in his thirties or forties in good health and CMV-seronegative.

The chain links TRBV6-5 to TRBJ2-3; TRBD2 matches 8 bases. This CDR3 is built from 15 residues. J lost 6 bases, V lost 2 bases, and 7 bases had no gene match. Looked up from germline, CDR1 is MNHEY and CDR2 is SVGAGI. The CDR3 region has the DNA TGTGCCAGCAGTTACGCGGGAGGCGTTGTTGATACGCAGTATTTT. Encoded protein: CASSYAGGVVDTQYF.

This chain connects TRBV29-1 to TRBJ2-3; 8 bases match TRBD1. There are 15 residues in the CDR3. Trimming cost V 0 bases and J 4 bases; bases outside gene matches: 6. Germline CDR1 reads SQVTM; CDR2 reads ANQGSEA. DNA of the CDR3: TGCAGCGTTGAAGATCGAGGCAGGGGGCCAGATACGCAGTATTTT. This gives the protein CSVEDRGRGPDTQYF.

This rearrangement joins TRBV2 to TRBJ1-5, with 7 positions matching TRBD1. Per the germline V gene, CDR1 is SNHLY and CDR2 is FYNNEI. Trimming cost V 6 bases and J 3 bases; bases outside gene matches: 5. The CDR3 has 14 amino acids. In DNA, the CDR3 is TGTGCCAGCAGGACGGGACAGCTCAATCAGCCCCAGCATTTT. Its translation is CASRTGQLNQPQHF.

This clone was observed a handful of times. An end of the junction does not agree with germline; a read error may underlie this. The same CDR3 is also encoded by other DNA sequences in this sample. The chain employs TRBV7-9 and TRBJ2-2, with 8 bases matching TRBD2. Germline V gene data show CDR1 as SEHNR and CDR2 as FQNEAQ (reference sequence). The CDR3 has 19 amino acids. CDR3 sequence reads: CASSFTGLDINTYTGELFF. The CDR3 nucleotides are TGTGCCAGCAGCTTCACGGGACTAGACATCAACACCTACACGGGGGAGCTCTTTTTT.

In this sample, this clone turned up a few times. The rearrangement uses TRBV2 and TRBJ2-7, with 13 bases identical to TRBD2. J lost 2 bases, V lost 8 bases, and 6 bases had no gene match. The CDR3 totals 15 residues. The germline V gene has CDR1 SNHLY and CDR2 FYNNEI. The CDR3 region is CASFKGLAGTYEQYF. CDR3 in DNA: TGTGCCAGCTTTAAGGGACTAGCGGGGACCTACGAGCAGTACTTC.

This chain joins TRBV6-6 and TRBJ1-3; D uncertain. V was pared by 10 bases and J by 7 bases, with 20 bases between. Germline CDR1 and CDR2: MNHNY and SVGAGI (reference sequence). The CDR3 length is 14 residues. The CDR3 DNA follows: TGTGCCACAAGGGAGGAGCGCCCTAGGAACACCATATATTTT. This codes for CATREERPRNTIYF.

The CDR3 nucleotides read TGTGCCAGCAGTTTTGAGGGCCGGATTTCACCCCTCCACTTT. It translates to CASSFEGRISPLHF. The rearrangement uses TRBV27 and TRBJ1-6; D is unclear. This CDR3 region has 14 residues. The germline V gene has CDR1 MNHEY and CDR2 SMNVEV (reference sequence). Trimming cost V 3 bases and J 9 bases, with 12 bases left between them.

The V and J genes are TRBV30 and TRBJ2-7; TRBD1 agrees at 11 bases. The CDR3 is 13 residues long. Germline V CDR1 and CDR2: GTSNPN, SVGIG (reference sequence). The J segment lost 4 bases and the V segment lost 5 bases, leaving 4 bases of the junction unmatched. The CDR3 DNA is TGTGCCTGGGCCCGGGACAGGGGGTACGAGCAGTACTTC. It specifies CAWARDRGYEQYF.

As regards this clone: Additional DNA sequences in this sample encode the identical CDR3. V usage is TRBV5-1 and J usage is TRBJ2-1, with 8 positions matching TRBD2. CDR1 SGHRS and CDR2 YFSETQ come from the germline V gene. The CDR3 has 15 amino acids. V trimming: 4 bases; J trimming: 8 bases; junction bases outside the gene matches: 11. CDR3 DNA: TGCGCCAGCAGCCCTGGGACTAGTTACGCCCATGAGCAGTTCTTC. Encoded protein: CASSPGTSYAHEQFF.

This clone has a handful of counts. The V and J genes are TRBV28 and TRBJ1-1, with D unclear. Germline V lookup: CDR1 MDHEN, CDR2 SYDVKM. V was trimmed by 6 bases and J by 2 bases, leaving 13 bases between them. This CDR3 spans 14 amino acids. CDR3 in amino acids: CASSSVGVNTEAFF. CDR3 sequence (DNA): TGTGCCAGCAGCTCCGTTGGAGTAAACACTGAAGCTTTCTTT.

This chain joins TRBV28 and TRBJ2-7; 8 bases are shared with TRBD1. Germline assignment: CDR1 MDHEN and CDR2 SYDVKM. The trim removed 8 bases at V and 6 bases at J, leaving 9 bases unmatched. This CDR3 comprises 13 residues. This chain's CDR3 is CASGGQGSSEQYF. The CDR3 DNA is TGTGCCAGCGGTGGACAGGGTAGTAGCGAGCAGTACTTC.

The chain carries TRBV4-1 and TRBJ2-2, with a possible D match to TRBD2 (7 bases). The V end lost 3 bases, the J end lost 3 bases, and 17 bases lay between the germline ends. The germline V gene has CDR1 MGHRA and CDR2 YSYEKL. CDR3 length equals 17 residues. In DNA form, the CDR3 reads TGCGCCAGCAGCCAGCCCTGGGGGGGGCCGGACACCGGGGAGCTGTTTTTT. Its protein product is CASSQPWGGPDTGELFF.

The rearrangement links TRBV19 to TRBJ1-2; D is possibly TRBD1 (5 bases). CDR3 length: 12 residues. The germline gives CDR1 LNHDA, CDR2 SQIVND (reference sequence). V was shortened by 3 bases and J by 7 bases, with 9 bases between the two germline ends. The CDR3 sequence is CASSIWGSGYTF. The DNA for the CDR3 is TGTGCCAGTAGTATTTGGGGCTCTGGCTACACCTTC.

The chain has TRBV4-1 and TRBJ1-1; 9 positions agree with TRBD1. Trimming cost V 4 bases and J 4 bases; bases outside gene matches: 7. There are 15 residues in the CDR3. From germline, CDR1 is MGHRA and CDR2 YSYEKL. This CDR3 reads CASSPGDRVVTEAFF. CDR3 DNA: TGCGCCAGCAGCCCAGGGGACAGGGTTGTCACTGAAGCTTTCTTT.

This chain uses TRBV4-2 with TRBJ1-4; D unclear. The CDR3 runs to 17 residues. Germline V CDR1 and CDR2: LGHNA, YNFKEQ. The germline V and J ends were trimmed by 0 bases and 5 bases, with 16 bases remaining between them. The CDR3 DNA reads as TGTGCCAGCAGCCAAGATTGGCTCCAACGACTCAATGAAAAACTGTTTTTT. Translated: CASSQDWLQRLNEKLFF.

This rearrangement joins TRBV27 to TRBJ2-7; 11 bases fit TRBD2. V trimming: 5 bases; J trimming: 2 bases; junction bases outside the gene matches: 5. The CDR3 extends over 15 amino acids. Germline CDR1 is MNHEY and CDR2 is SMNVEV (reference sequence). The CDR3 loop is CASSARLAGTYEQYF. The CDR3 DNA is TGTGCCAGCAGTGCCCGACTAGCGGGAACCTACGAGCAGTACTTC.

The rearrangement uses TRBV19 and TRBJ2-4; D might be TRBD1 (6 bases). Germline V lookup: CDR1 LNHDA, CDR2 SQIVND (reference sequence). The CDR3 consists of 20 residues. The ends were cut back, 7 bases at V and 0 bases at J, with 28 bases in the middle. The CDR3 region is CASNPTLGDNIRLAKNIQYF. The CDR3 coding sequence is TGTGCCAGTAACCCTACCTTAGGGGACAACATAAGGCTAGCCAAAAACATTCAGTACTTC.

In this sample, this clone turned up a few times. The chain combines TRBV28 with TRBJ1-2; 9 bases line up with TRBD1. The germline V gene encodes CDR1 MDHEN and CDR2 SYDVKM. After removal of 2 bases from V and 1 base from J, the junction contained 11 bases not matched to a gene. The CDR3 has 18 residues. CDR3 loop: CASSLDGPGGQGNYGYTF. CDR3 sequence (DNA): TGTGCCAGCAGTTTAGATGGGCCAGGGGGACAGGGTAACTATGGCTACACCTTC.

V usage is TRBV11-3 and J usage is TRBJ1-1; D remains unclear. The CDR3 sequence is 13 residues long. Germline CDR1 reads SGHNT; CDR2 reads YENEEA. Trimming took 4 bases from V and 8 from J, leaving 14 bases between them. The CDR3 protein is CASSSAAGSEAFF. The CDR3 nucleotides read TGTGCCAGCAGCTCAGCTGCGGGGTCCGAAGCTTTCTTT.

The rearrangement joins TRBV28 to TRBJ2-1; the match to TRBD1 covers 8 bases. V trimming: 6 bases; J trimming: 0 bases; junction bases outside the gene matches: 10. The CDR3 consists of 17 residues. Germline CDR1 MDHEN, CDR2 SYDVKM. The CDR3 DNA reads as TGTGCCAGCAGCCTGCCGGGACAGGCGAGCTCCTACAATGAGCAGTTCTTC. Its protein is CASSLPGQASSYNEQFF.

In DNA, the CDR3 is TGTGCCAGCGAGAGCGGGTTCCGCACAGATACGCAGTATTTT. It encodes CASESGFRTDTQYF. V usage is TRBV27 and J usage is TRBJ2-3, with D possibly being TRBD2 (6 bases). The CDR3 has 14 amino acids. The germline CDR1 and CDR2 sequences are MNHEY and SMNVEV (reference sequence). Trimming took off 8 bases at V and 1 base at J, with 13 bases between the two ends.

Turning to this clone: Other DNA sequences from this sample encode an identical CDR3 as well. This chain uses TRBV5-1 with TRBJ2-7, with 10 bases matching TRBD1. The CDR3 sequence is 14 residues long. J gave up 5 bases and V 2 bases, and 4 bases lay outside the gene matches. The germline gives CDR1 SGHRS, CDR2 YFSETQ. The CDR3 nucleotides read TGCGCCAGCAGCTTAGACAGGGGGCGGGACGAGCAGTACTTC. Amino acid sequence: CASSLDRGRDEQYF.

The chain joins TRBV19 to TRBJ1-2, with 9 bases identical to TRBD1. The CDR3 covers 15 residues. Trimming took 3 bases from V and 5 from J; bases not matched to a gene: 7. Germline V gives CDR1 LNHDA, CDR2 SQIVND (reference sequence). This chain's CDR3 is CASSIRDRVGYGYTF. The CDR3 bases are TGTGCCAGTAGTATCCGGGACAGGGTAGGGTATGGCTACACCTTC. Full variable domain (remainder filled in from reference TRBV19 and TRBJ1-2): DGGITQSPKYLFRKEGQNVTLSCEQNLNHDAMYWYRQDPGQGLRLIYYSQIVNDFQKGDIAEGYSVSREKKESFPLTVTSAQKNPTAFYLCASSIRDRVGYGYTFGSGTRLTVV.

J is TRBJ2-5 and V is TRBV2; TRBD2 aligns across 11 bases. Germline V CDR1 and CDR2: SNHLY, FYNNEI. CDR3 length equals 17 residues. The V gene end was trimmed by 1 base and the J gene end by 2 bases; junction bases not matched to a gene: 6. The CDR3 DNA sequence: TGTGCCAGCAGTGAAGGGATCTTAGCGGGAGGGCAAGAGACCCAGTACTTC. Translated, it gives CASSEGILAGGQETQYF.

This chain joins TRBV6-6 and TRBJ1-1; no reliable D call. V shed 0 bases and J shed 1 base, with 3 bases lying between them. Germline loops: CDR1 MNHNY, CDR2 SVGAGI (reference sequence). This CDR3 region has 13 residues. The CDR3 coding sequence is TGTGCCAGCAGTTACTCCTCGAACACTGAAGCTTTCTTT. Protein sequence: CASSYSSNTEAFF.

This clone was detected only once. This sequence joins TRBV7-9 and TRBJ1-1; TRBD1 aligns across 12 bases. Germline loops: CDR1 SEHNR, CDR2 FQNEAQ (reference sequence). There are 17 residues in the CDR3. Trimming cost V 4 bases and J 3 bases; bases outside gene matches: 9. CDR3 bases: TGTGCCAGCAGCTCCCCCCGGGACAGGGGGCGGCACACTGAAGCTTTCTTT. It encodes CASSSPRDRGRHTEAFF.

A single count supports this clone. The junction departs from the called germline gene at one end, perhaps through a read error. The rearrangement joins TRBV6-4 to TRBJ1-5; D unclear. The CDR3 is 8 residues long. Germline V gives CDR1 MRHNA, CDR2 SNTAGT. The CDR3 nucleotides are TGTGCCAGCACAGGTGTCGATTTT. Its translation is CASTGVDF.

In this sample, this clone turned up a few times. The CDR3 DNA reads TGTGCCAGCAGTGACTCGGCGGGGAGCGGGAATTCACCCCTCCACTTT. This sequence encodes CASSDSAGSGNSPLHF. The J gene is TRBJ1-6, the V gene TRBV6-4; D is unclear. Between the trimmed V and J ends, which lost 0 bases and 7 bases, there was a span of 13 bases. Per germline, CDR1 MRHNA and CDR2 SNTAGT. CDR3 length: 16 residues.

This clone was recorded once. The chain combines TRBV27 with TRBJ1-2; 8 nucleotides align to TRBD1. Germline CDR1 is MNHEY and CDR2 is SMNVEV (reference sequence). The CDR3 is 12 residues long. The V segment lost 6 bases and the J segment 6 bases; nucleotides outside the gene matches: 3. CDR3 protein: CASRQGAHGYTF. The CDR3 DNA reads TGTGCCAGCAGGCAGGGGGCTCATGGCTACACCTTC.

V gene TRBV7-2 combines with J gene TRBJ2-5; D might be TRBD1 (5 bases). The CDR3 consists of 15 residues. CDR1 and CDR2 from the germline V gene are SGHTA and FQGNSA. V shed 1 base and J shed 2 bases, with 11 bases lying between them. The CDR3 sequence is CASSLGRAFQETQYF. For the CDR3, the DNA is TGTGCCAGCAGCTTAGGCAGGGCATTTCAAGAGACCCAGTACTTC.

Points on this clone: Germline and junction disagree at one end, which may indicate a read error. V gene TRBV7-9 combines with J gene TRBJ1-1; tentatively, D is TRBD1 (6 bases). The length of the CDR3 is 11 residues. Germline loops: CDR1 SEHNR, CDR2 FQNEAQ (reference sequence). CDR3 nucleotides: TGTTCCAGCAGCGCCGGACAGAAAGCTTTCTTT. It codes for CSSSAGQKAFF.